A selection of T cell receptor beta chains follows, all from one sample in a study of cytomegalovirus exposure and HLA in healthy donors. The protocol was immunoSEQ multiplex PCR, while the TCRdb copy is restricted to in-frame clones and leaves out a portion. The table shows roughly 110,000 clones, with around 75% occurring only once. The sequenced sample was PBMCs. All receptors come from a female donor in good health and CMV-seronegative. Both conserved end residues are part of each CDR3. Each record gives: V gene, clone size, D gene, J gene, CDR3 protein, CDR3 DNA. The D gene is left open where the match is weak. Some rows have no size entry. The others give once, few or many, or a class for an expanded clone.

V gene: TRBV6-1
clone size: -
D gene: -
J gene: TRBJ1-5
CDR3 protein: CASSEGSVSNQPQHF
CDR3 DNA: TGTGCCAGCAGTGAAGGTAGCGTGAGCAATCAGCCCCAGCATTTT

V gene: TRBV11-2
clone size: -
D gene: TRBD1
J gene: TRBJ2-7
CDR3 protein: CASTLGQGPYEQYF
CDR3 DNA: TGTGCCAGCACCCTGGGACAGGGCCCCTACGAGCAGTACTTC

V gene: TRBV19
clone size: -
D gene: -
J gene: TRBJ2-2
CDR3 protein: CASTRGTNTGELFF
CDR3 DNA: TGTGCCAGTACGCGGGGAACGAACACCGGGGAGCTGTTTTTT

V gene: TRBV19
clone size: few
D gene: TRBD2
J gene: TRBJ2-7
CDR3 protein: CASRLLAGGIYEQYF
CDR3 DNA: TGTGCCAGCCGGTTACTAGCGGGAGGAATCTACGAGCAGTACTTC

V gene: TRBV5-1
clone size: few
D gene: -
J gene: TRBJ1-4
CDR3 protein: CASSVSTGDNEKLFF
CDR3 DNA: TGCGCCAGCAGCGTATCAACGGGTGACAATGAAAAACTGTTTTTT

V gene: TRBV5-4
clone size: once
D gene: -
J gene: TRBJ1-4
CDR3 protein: CASSIVEGEKLFF
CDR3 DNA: TGTGCCAGCAGCATCGTGGAGGGTGAAAAACTGTTTTTT

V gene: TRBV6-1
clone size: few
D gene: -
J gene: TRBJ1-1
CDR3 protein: CASSARGNTEAFF
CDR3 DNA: TGTGCCAGCAGTGCTCGAGGGAACACTGAAGCTTTCTTT

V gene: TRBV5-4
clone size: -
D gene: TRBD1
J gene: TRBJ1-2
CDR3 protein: CAEGTVLNYGYTF
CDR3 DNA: TGTGCCGAAGGGACAGTACTAAACTATGGCTACACCTTC

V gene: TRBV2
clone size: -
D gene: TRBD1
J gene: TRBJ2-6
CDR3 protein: CASRGQGNSGANVLTF
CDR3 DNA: TGTGCCAGCAGGGGACAGGGCAACTCTGGGGCCAACGTCCTGACTTTC

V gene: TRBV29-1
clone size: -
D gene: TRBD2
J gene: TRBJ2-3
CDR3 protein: CSGQAGGGDTQYF
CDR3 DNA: TGCAGCGGACAAGCGGGGGGGGGAGATACGCAGTATTTT

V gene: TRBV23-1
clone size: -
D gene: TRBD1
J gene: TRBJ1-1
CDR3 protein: CASSEGPGGTDTEAFF
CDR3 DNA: TGCGCCAGCAGTGAAGGGCCCGGCGGGACAGACACTGAAGCTTTCTTT

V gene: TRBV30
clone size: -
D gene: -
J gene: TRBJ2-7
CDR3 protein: CAMDGTSAYEQYF
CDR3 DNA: TGTGCCATGGATGGGACTTCAGCCTACGAGCAGTACTTC

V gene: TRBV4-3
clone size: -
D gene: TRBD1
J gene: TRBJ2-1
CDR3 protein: CASSQGPRQGYNEQFF
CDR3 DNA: TGCGCCAGCAGCCAAGGTCCGAGACAGGGTTACAATGAGCAGTTCTTC

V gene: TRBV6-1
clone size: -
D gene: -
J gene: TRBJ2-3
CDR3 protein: CASKGIPGPGDTQYF
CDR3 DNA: TGTGCCAGCAAAGGAATCCCCGGCCCGGGAGATACGCAGTATTTT

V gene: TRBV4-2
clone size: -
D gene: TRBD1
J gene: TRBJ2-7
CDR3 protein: CASSQDVQGKNEQYF
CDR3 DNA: TGTGCCAGCAGCCAAGACGTACAGGGGAAAAACGAGCAGTACTTC

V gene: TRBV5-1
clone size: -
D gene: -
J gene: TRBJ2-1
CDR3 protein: CASSRTKGEQFF
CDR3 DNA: TGCGCCAGCAGCAGGACAAAAGGCGAGCAGTTCTTC

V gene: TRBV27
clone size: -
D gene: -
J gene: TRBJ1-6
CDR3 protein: CASSALVRVTNNSPLHF
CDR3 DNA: TGTGCCAGCAGTGCCCTGGTCCGGGTCACTAATAATTCACCCCTCCACTTT

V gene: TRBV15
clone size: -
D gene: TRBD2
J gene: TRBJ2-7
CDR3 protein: CATTLAGGPPPNEQYF
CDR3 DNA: TGTGCCACCACTCTAGCGGGAGGCCCTCCGCCCAACGAGCAGTACTTC

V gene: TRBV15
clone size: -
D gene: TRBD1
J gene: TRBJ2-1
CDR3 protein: CATSRPTYGQGNNEQFF
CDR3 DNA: TGTGCCACCAGCAGACCCACCTACGGACAGGGTAACAATGAGCAGTTCTTC

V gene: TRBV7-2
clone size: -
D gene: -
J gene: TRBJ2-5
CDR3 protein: CASSLNRDTLETQYF
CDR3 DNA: TGTGCCAGCAGCTTAAATCGGGACACCCTGGAGACCCAGTACTTC

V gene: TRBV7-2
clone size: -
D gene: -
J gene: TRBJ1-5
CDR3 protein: CASQEGGSNQPQHF
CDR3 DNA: TGTGCCAGCCAAGAGGGGGGGAGCAATCAGCCCCAGCATTTT

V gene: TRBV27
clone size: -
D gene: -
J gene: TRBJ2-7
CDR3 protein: CASSLWASHEQYF
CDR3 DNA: TGTGCCAGCAGTTTATGGGCGAGCCACGAGCAGTACTTC

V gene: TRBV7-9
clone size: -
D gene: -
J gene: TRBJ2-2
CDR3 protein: CASSFPSEASGELFF
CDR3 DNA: TGTGCCAGCAGCTTCCCGTCCGAGGCCAGCGGGGAGCTGTTTTTT

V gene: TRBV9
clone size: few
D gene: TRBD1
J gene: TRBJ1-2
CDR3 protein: CASSVAQGAGYGYTF
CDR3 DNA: TGTGCCAGCAGCGTAGCACAGGGGGCGGGTTATGGCTACACCTTC

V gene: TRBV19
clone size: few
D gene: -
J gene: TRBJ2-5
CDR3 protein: CASSPGNQETQYF
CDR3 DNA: TGTGCCAGTAGCCCAGGCAATCAAGAGACCCAGTACTTC

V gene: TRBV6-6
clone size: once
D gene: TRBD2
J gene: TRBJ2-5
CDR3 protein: CASSHPTSGPQETQYF
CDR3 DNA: TGTGCCAGCAGTCACCCGACTAGCGGACCACAAGAGACCCAGTACTTC

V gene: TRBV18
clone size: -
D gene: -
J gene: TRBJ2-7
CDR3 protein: CASSAGQTISYEQYF
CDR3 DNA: TGTGCCAGCTCAGCAGGACAGACCATCTCCTACGAGCAGTACTTC

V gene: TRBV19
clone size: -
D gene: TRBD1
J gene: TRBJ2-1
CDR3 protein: CASTNGQAHYNEQFF
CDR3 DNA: TGTGCCAGTACCAATGGACAGGCCCACTACAATGAGCAGTTCTTC

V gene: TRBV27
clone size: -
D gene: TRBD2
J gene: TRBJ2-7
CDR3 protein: CASSLSGGTSGKAGEQYF
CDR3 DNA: TGTGCCAGCAGTTTATCAGGGGGGACTAGCGGGAAAGCAGGCGAGCAGTACTTC

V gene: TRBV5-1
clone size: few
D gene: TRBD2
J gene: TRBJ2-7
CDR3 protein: CASSLAAGVSNEQYF
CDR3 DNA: TGCGCCAGCAGCTTGGCCGCGGGGGTCTCCAACGAGCAGTACTTC

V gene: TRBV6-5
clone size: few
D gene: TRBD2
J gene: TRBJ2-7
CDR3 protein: CASGAGGTSSYEQYF
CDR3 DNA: TGTGCCAGCGGGGCGGGAGGGACTAGCTCCTACGAGCAGTACTTC

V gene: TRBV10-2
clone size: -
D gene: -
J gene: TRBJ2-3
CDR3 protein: CASRALTSTDTQYF
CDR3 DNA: TGCGCCAGTCGTGCCCTAACCAGCACAGATACGCAGTATTTT

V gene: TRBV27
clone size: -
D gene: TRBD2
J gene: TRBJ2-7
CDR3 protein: CASSPWREVGEQYF
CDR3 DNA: TGTGCCAGCAGTCCCTGGCGGGAGGTGGGCGAGCAGTACTTC

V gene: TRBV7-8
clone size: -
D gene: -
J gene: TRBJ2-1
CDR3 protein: CASSSLGPGVKIEQFF
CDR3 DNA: TGTGCCAGCAGCTCCCTAGGCCCGGGAGTCAAAATTGAGCAGTTCTTC

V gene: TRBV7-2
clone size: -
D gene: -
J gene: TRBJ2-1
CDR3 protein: CASSFSGVPEQFF
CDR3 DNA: TGTGCCAGCAGCTTTAGCGGAGTCCCGGAGCAGTTCTTC

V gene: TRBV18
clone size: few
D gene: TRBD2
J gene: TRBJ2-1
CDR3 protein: CASSPPSGGRRNEQFF
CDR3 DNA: TGTGCCAGCTCACCACCGAGCGGCGGGAGAAGGAATGAGCAGTTCTTC

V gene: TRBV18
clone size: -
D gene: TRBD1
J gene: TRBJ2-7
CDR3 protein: CASSPRVTGGMNEQYF
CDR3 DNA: TGTGCCAGCTCACCCCGGGTGACAGGGGGCATGAACGAGCAGTACTTC

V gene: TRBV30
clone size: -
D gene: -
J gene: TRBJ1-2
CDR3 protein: CAWSPGVGYTF
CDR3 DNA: TGTGCCTGGAGTCCAGGGGTAGGCTACACCTTC

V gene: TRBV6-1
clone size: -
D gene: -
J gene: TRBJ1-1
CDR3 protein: CASTPGLHTEAFF
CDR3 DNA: TGTGCCAGCACACCGGGACTTCACACTGAAGCTTTCTTT

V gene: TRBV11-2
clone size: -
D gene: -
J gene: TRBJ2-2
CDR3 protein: CASSFSSNTGELFF
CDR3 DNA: TGTGCCAGCAGCTTTAGCTCGAACACCGGGGAGCTGTTTTTT

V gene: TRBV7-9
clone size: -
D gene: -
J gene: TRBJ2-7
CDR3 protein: CASSLGRRPYEQYF
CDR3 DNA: TGTGCCAGCAGCTTGGGCAGGCGCCCATACGAGCAGTACTTC

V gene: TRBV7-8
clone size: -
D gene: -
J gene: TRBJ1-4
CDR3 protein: CASSPGWDEKLFF
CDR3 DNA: TGTGCCAGCAGCCCGGGGTGGGATGAAAAACTGTTTTTT

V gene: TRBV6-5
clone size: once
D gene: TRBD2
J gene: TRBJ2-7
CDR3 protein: CASGEGNYEQYF
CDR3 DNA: TGTGCCAGCGGGGAGGGCAACTACGAGCAGTACTTC

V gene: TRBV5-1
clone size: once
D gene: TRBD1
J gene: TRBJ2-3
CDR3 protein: CASSPQPGQSTDTQYF
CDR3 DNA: TGCGCCAGCAGCCCGCAGCCGGGACAGAGCACAGATACGCAGTATTTT

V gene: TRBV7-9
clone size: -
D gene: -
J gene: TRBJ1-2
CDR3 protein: CASSPEPTWYGYTF
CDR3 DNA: TGTGCCAGCAGCCCCGAGCCGACTTGGTATGGCTACACCTTC

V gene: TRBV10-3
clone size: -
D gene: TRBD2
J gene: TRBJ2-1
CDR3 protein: CAISERLAGGRNEQFF
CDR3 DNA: TGTGCCATCAGTGAGCGACTAGCGGGGGGGCGCAATGAGCAGTTCTTC

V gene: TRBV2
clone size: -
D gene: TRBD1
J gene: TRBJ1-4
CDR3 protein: CASSSPSGTGGVPNEKLFF
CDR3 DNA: TGTGCCAGCAGCTCACCCTCCGGGACAGGGGGGGTTCCGAATGAAAAACTGTTTTTT

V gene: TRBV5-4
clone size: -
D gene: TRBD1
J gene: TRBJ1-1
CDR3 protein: CASSLGAGGSITEAFF
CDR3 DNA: TGTGCCAGCAGCTTGGGGGCAGGGGGGTCAATCACTGAAGCTTTCTTT

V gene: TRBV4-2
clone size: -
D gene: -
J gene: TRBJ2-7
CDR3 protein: CASSGQSRDYEQYF
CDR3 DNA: TGTGCCAGCAGCGGACAATCCAGGGACTACGAGCAGTACTTC

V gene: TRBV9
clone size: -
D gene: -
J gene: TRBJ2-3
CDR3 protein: CASSPRNGDTQYF
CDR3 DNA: TGTGCCAGCAGCCCCAGGAATGGAGATACGCAGTATTTT

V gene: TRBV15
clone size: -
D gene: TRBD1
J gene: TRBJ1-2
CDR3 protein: CATSRDWDSKRF
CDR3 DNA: TGTGCCACCAGCAGAGATTGGGACAGCAAACGGTTC

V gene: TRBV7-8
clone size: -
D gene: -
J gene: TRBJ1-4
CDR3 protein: CASSLRAPNEKLFF
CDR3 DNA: TGTGCCAGCAGCTTGAGGGCCCCTAATGAAAAACTGTTTTTT